This T cell receptor beta chain was identified during a study of OX40 agonist ivuxolimab in advanced cancers. General study points: Both CD4+ and CD8+ T cell populations in blood had undergone clonal expansion by week 6 at 0.1 to 3.0 mg/kg.

Note on this clone: The antigen is unknown.

Per germline, CDR1 SGHTA and CDR2 FQGTGA. CDR3 length equals 15 residues. The V end lost 2 bases, the J end lost 5 bases, and 12 bases lay between the germline ends. Produced via immunoSEQ multiplex PCR; TCRdb's table is partial and in-frame only. The sample lists about 33,000 clones; about 81% were seen once. This specimen was CD4+ or CD8+ T cells sorted from blood, taken in a trial of the OX40 agonist ivuxolimab. This chain joins TRBV7-3 and TRBJ2-2; D is possibly TRBD2 (5 bases). The sequence was obtained from an adult with an advanced solid tumor such as melanoma, head and neck, liver or kidney cancer. CDR3 amino acids: CASSLSVRGTGELFF. The CDR3 DNA follows: TGTGCCAGCAGCTTATCTGTTAGAGGGACCGGGGAGCTGTTTTTT.